This record concerns one T cell receptor (beta chain) sequence. This clone's antigen is unknown. The library was prepared using 5' RACE. Each TCR library was prepared from around 3,200 ng of total RNA. cDNA was synthesized with SMARTScribe reverse transcriptase in eight separate reactions per sample. During cDNA synthesis, unique molecular identifiers containing a 6-nucleotide sample barcode were introduced by template switching. Two nested PCRs of 16 and 9 cycles amplified the TCRalpha and TCRbeta cDNA, and bead purification followed each PCR. Before amplification, the cDNA was treated with uracil DNA-glycosylase and purified using the QIAquick PCR purification kit. The second PCR added Illumina TruSeq-compatible adapters along with sample-specific barcodes. Library quality and concentration were assessed using TapeStation and Qubit, and 4.5 to 5.5 ng of each library was pooled. Sequencing of pooled libraries was carried out on an Illumina HiSeq2500 single-index Rapid Run using 2 x 100 bp reads and custom sequencing primers. For the original study's pipeline: MiGEC version 1.2.6 was used for UMI-based consensus assembly to correct PCR and sequencing errors. MiXCR version 2.1.1 was used for V(D)J alignment, clonotype assembly and CDR3 extraction. Normalisation of gene usage, clonotype sharing and MAIT/NKT TCR abundance was achieved by analysing the top 1000, 10 000 and 20 000 clonotypes per sample. Diversity was computed as the inverse Simpson index with the vegan R package after downsampling to 27 000 UMIs. Paired Mann-Whitney U tests on discordant twin pairs were used, with Benjamini-Hochberg multiple-testing correction. TCRdb reprocessed the reads, and each CDR3 protein sequence is entered once, without DNA. TCRdb's processing, not the study's, gives the V and J calls here. For this sample, the table gives 300,000 to 350,000 distinct CDR3 sequences. Approximately 2% of the sample is held by the ten biggest clonotypes.

From each donor, a roughly 2.5 ml peripheral blood sample was collected into PAXgene tubes and stored at -80 degrees C. Total RNA was isolated from whole blood with the PAXgene blood miRNA kit on an automated QIAcube, without T cell sorting. Peripheral blood from monozygotic twin pairs concordant or discordant for inflammatory bowel disease was subjected to deep TCRalpha and TCRbeta repertoire profiling with unique molecular barcoding. For every twin pair, smoking habits were documented, and each individual was categorised as a current, former or never smoker. Taken from cysteine to phenylalanine, the CDR3 has 16 residues. No nucleotide data were recorded. In the germline V gene, CDR1 corresponds to SGHRS and CDR2 to YFSETQ. The data belong to a study of monozygotic twins with inflammatory bowel disease (dated by TCRdb to the late 2010s). At the level of the whole study: A total of some 30 monozygotic twin pairs were included in the full study, comprising nine German pairs (four IBD-concordant, five IBD-discordant) and 19 IBD-discordant Danish pairs. The search for disease-associated traits relied mainly on comparing IBD patients with their genetically identical healthy co-twins within discordant pairs. Each individual had, on average, about 151 000 unique TCRalpha sequences and 181 000 unique TCRbeta sequences available for analysis.

On the study overall, not on this receptor specifically: IBD patients had lower TCRbeta repertoire diversity, measured by the inverse Simpson index, than their healthy co-twins. Different T cell subtypes could not be distinguished in the analysis. Compared with healthy twins, IBD patients shared fewer clonotypes with other individuals, and the difference was most pronounced in patients with signs of disease activity. Because patients were on differing immunosuppressive treatments, the repertoires may have picked up extra background noise and inter-individual variability. No single strong signal or clonotype linked to IBD turned up in the results, so the idea that one exists was not supported. No difference in repertoire similarity was observed between concordant and discordant twins, possibly owing to limited statistical power.

This sequence originates from a human donor with ulcerative colitis or Crohn's disease, or a healthy co-twin of an affected twin (not recorded which). This receptor chain uses TRBV5-1 and TRBJ2-7; without DNA, the TCRdb call of TRBD1 cannot be checked. The sequencing input was blood. The CDR3 protein: CASSFRGTVSSYEQYF.